This T cell receptor beta chain came from a study of cytomegalovirus exposure and HLA in healthy donors. Study conclusions and caveats: Associated with HLA alleles at 0.05 false discovery rate in a later analysis were approximately 17,000 TCR beta sequences. About 87% or about 30% of the time was how often most TCR beta V segments were productive, according to an earlier analysis.

For this clone: Its specificity is unknown.

PCR involved 60 Vbeta and 13 Jbeta primers. The table came from immunoSEQ multiplex PCR; TCRdb's copy has only in-frame clones and leaves some out. Of about 170,000 clones in the sample, about three quarters are singletons; the top ten hold approximately 0.89%. There were likely unrecorded immune exposures, though donors were nominally healthy when sampled. V lost 5 bases, J lost 9 bases, and 15 bases lay in between. The CDR3 has 13 amino acids. Germline lookup yields CDR1 SGHTA and CDR2 FQGNSA. Material: PBMCs. The chain carries TRBV7-2 and TRBJ2-3, with unresolved D. The TCR sequence derives from a woman in her forties or fifties in good health and CMV-seropositive. The CDR3 DNA reads as TGTGCCAGCAGCCAAACACTTTCCGGGACGCAGTATTTT. It specifies CASSQTLSGTQYF. Supplemented by reference TRBV7-2 and TRBJ2-3, the full variable domain reads GAGVSQSPSNKVTEKGKDVELRCDPISGHTALYWYRQSLGQGLEFLIYFQGNSAPDKSGLPSDRFSAERTGGSVSTLTIQRTQQEDSAVYLCASSQTLSGTQYFGPGTRLTVL.